The T cell receptor (beta chain) described here comes from a study of blood T cell repertoires in COVID-19. In its sample, this clone was seen once. Clones were sequenced by immunoSEQ multiplex PCR, and TCRdb holds only the in-frame ones, with some missing. Of about 150,000 clones in the sample, approximately 86% were seen once. Germline CDR1 is SNHLY and CDR2 is FYNNEI. The CDR3 consists of 14 residues. The J segment lost 1 base and the V segment lost 6 bases, leaving 4 bases of the junction unmatched. This clonotype was sampled from an older woman with active or convalescent COVID-19. Input material: peripheral blood. This chain connects TRBV2 to TRBJ2-3; TRBD2 agrees at 7 bases. This chain's CDR3 is CASRGGKRTDTQYF. The CDR3 DNA follows: TGTGCCAGCAGGGGGGGGAAACGCACAGATACGCAGTATTTT.